One sample yielded the 13 T cell receptor beta chains listed below, sequenced in a study of blood T cell repertoires in COVID-19. Sequenced by immunoSEQ multiplex PCR; TCRdb stores in-frame clones only, minus some. The profile shows about 180,000 clones, roughly nine tenths of them singletons. The sequenced sample consisted of peripheral blood. These receptors came from a man aged 18 to 29 who had recovered from COVID-19.

The CDR3 region is CASSIHGNEQFF. CDR3 nucleotide sequence: TGTGCCAGTAGTATCCACGGCAATGAGCAGTTCTTC. The chain employs TRBV19 and TRBJ2-1; D ambiguous. The CDR3 length is 12 residues. CDR1 is LNHDA and CDR2 is SQIVND in the germline V gene (reference sequence). V lost 3 bases, J lost 6 bases, and 6 bases lay in between.

This clone was seen once. The chain couples TRBV28 to TRBJ1-2; D is ambiguous. Germline V CDR1 and CDR2: MDHEN, SYDVKM. This CDR3 is 13 amino acids long. Trimming pared 1 base from V and 6 bases from J, leaving 9 bases between. The CDR3 DNA reads as TGTGCCAGCAGTTTATTGGGCCAGAATGGCTACACCTTC. Translating gives CASSLLGQNGYTF.

The V call is TRBV7-8, the J call TRBJ2-5; no definite D call. Looked up from germline, CDR1 is SGHVS and CDR2 is FQNEAQ. V lost 2 bases, J lost 10 bases, and 23 bases lay in between. There are 16 residues in the CDR3. The CDR3 spells CASSLSPPGHSYIQYF. CDR3 nucleotide sequence: TGTGCCAGCAGCTTAAGCCCCCCCGGTCATTCTTATATCCAGTACTTC.

This chain connects TRBV7-9 to TRBJ1-1; possible D gene TRBD1, 6 bases. Germline-derived CDR1 and CDR2 are SEHNR and FQNEAQ (reference sequence). V lost 5 bases to trimming and J lost 0 bases, with 13 bases between them. The CDR3 loop spans 15 amino acids. The CDR3 protein is CASSDRTAMNTEAFF. The CDR3 DNA sequence: TGTGCCAGCAGCGATAGGACAGCTATGAACACTGAAGCTTTCTTT.

V gene TRBV29-1 combines with J gene TRBJ2-3; the match to TRBD2 covers 10 bases. CDR1 SQVTM and CDR2 ANQGSEA come from the germline V gene. The junction had 15 bases not matched to a gene; V was cut back by 7 bases and J by 5 bases. The CDR3 extends over 16 amino acids. The DNA for the CDR3 is TGCAGCGCTACCCCGGGACTAGCGCCGAGTGTAGATACGCAGTATTTT. The encoded protein is CSATPGLAPSVDTQYF.

This clone was observed once. The chain recombines TRBV6-2 or TRBV6-3 with TRBJ1-3; 7 bases fit TRBD1. There are 15 residues in the CDR3. The junction had 9 bases not matched to a gene; V was cut back by 5 bases and J by 5 bases. Germline V gene data show CDR1 as MNHEY and CDR2 as SVGEGT. CDR3: CASSGTVGGRNTIYF. For the CDR3, the DNA is TGTGCCAGCAGTGGGACAGTTGGTGGAAGAAACACCATATATTTT.

This chain uses TRBV4-1 with TRBJ2-7; no reliable D call. The V end was cut by 1 base, the J end by 0 bases, with 16 bases between. CDR1 is MGHRA, CDR2 YSYEKL, per germline. This CDR3 is built from 17 residues. CDR3 loop: CASSQVLVSRYSYEQYF. The CDR3 bases are TGCGCCAGCAGCCAAGTTCTCGTATCTAGATACTCCTACGAGCAGTACTTC.

This chain uses TRBV5-1 with TRBJ1-6, with D possibly matching TRBD1 (5 bases). V lost 0 bases, J lost 3 bases, and 10 bases lay in between. The germline V gene has CDR1 SGHRS and CDR2 YFSETQ. The CDR3 covers 16 residues. CDR3 bases: TGCGCCAGCAGCTTGGCGGGGGGGTACTATAATTCACCCCTCCACTTT. It encodes CASSLAGGYYNSPLHF.

The chain is built from TRBV7-6 and TRBJ2-5; 12 nucleotides agree with TRBD2. Trimming cost V 5 bases and J 4 bases; bases outside gene matches: 8. CDR1 SGHVS and CDR2 FNYEAQ come from the germline V gene. This CDR3 region has 16 residues. The CDR3, as DNA: TGTGCCAGCAGCCCCAGGTCGGGACTAGCGGGAGAGACCCAGTACTTC. Its protein product is CASSPRSGLAGETQYF.

This clone was picked up a small number of times. V gene TRBV4-3 combines with J gene TRBJ1-1, with D unclear. V was clipped by 0 bases and J by 8 bases, with 22 bases between them. The germline gives CDR1 LGHNA, CDR2 YSLEER. The CDR3 is 17 amino acids. This CDR3 reads CASSQDARGYLVGEAFF. The CDR3 bases are TGCGCCAGCAGCCAAGACGCGCGCGGGTATCTCGTCGGGGAAGCTTTCTTT.

V is TRBV9 and J is TRBJ2-7, with D tentatively TRBD2 (5 bases). V was cut by 0 bases and J by 5 bases, with 12 bases left in between. Germline CDR1 and CDR2: SGDLS and YYNGEE. This CDR3 is built from 14 residues. In DNA, the CDR3 is TGTGCCAGCAGCGTAGACAGCCCCGGGAACGAGCAGTACTTC. This gives the protein CASSVDSPGNEQYF.

This clone was picked up one time. V and J are TRBV4-3 and TRBJ2-2; TRBD2 aligns across 7 bases. The V gene end was trimmed by 0 bases and the J gene end by 6 bases; junction bases not matched to a gene: 13. Germline CDR1 reads LGHNA; CDR2 reads YSLEER. The CDR3 extends over 18 amino acids. The CDR3 spells CASSQDRPLGGSAGELFF. In DNA form, the CDR3 reads TGCGCCAGCAGCCAAGATCGCCCCCTGGGCGGGAGTGCCGGGGAGCTGTTTTTT.

The V and J genes are TRBV19 and TRBJ1-2; 7 bases match TRBD1. After removal of 4 bases from V and 8 bases from J, the junction contained 10 bases not matched to a gene. Germline V lookup: CDR1 LNHDA, CDR2 SQIVND (reference sequence). This CDR3 has 14 amino acids. CDR3 coding DNA: TGTGCCAGTAGTACCCCGACAGGGTTAGGCGGCTACACCTTC. Translating it yields CASSTPTGLGGYTF. The whole variable domain, filled in from reference TRBV19 and TRBJ1-2, reads DGGITQSPKYLFRKEGQNVTLSCEQNLNHDAMYWYRQDPGQGLRLIYYSQIVNDFQKGDIAEGYSVSREKKESFPLTVTSAQKNPTAFYLCASSTPTGLGGYTFGSGTRLTVV.